These 9 T cell receptor beta chains were sequenced from one sample in a study of CD8+CD57+ T cells in acquired aplastic anemia. Only patients with CD8+CD57+ cell expansion on flow cytometry were chosen for sequencing. Profiles of TCR beta VDJ and CDR3 were generated from a genomic DNA template. TCRdb ran MiXCR on the reads and lists one entry per CDR3 protein. Here the sample spans fewer than 200,000 distinct CDR3 sequences, 70% to 75% being singletons. Sequencing was carried out using sorted CD4+, CD8+, or CD8+CD57+ T cells (not recorded which) from PBMCs. These receptors came from a human donor with aplastic anemia.

The chain couples TRBV20-1 to TRBJ1-3, with D unclear. The ends were cut back, 6 bases at V and 1 base at J, with 7 bases in the middle. CDR1 is DFQATT and CDR2 is SNEGSKA in the germline V gene (reference sequence). The CDR3 has 12 residues. CDR3 coding DNA: TGCAGTGCCACAGATTCTGGAAACACCATATATTTT. Encoded protein: CSATDSGNTIYF.

This chain connects TRBV20-1 to TRBJ2-1; D not certain. Germline CDR1 reads DFQATT; CDR2 reads SNEGSKA (reference sequence). The V end lost 6 bases, the J end lost 0 bases, and 24 bases lay between the germline ends. This CDR3 comprises 18 residues. CDR3 in amino acids: CSAPGHTGPISSYNEQFF. The CDR3 DNA reads as TGCAGTGCCCCCGGCCATACGGGTCCAATCAGCTCCTACAATGAGCAGTTCTTC.

The chain employs TRBV9 and TRBJ1-2, with D possibly TRBD1 on 6 matching bases. This CDR3 spans 14 amino acids. The germline CDR1 and CDR2 sequences are SGDLS and YYNGEE. Trimming took off 0 bases at V and 4 bases at J, with 10 bases between the two ends. CDR3 DNA: TGTGCCAGCAGCGTAGGGGGGCGGACCTATGGCTACACCTTC. This codes for CASSVGGRTYGYTF.

This clonotype was seen just once. The rearrangement links TRBV20-1 to TRBJ2-7; 9 positions match TRBD1. V dropped 3 bases and J dropped 6; count of bases not matched to a gene: 12. Germline assignment: CDR1 DFQATT and CDR2 SNEGSKA (reference sequence). This CDR3 region has 15 residues. CDR3 residues: CSASGAGQGTGEQYV. The CDR3 coding sequence is TGCAGTGCTAGCGGCGCCGGACAGGGGACCGGCGAGCAGTACGTC.

This sequence joins TRBV25-1 and TRBJ2-7; D ambiguous. V was trimmed by 1 base and J by 1 base, leaving 11 bases between them. The CDR3 totals 15 residues. CDR1 and CDR2 (germline): MGHDK, SYGVNS. The CDR3 is CASSEWTIPSYEQYF. CDR3 nucleotide sequence: TGTGCCAGCAGTGAATGGACGATACCTTCCTACGAGCAGTACTTC.

V gene TRBV13 combines with J gene TRBJ2-5, with D possibly matching TRBD2 (5 bases). The V and J ends lost 5 bases and 5 bases respectively, with 12 bases between them. The CDR3 has 13 amino acids. Germline CDR1 PRHDT, CDR2 FYEKMQ (reference sequence). Here the CDR3 reads CASSEGQAETQYF. CDR3 bases: TGTGCCAGCAGCGAGGGTCAAGCGGAGACCCAGTACTTC. The full variable domain, in which reference TRBV13 and TRBJ2-5 provide the parts outside the CDR3, is AAGVIQSPRHLIKEKRETATLKCYPIPRHDTVYWYQQGPGQDPQFLISFYEKMQSDKGSIPDRFSAQQFSDYHSELNMSSLELGDSALYFCASSEGQAETQYFGPGTRLLVL.

The J gene is TRBJ2-2, the V gene TRBV7-8; no clear D. The CDR3 consists of 13 residues. The V and J ends lost 7 bases and 2 bases respectively, with 8 bases between them. Per the germline V gene, CDR1 is SGHVS and CDR2 is FQNEAQ. The CDR3 here is CASKEPNTGELFF. The CDR3 DNA sequence: TGTGCCAGCAAGGAACCTAACACCGGGGAGCTGTTTTTT.

The chain couples TRBV2 to TRBJ2-1, with D possibly TRBD2 on 5 matching bases. This CDR3 has 15 residues. V was trimmed by 3 bases and J by 1 base, leaving 10 bases between them. Germline CDR1 SNHLY, CDR2 FYNNEI. CDR3 sequence: CASSEDLISYNEQFF. CDR3 coding DNA: TGTGCCAGCAGTGAGGACTTGATATCCTACAATGAGCAGTTCTTC.

The chain is built from TRBV29-1 and TRBJ2-7; D is uncertain. The length of the CDR3 is 11 residues. V lost 4 bases and J 4 bases, leaving 8 bases between the germline ends. Germline CDR1 SQVTM, CDR2 ANQGSEA. This CDR3 is CSVVYTYEQYF. In DNA, the CDR3 is TGCAGCGTTGTATATACATACGAGCAGTACTTC.